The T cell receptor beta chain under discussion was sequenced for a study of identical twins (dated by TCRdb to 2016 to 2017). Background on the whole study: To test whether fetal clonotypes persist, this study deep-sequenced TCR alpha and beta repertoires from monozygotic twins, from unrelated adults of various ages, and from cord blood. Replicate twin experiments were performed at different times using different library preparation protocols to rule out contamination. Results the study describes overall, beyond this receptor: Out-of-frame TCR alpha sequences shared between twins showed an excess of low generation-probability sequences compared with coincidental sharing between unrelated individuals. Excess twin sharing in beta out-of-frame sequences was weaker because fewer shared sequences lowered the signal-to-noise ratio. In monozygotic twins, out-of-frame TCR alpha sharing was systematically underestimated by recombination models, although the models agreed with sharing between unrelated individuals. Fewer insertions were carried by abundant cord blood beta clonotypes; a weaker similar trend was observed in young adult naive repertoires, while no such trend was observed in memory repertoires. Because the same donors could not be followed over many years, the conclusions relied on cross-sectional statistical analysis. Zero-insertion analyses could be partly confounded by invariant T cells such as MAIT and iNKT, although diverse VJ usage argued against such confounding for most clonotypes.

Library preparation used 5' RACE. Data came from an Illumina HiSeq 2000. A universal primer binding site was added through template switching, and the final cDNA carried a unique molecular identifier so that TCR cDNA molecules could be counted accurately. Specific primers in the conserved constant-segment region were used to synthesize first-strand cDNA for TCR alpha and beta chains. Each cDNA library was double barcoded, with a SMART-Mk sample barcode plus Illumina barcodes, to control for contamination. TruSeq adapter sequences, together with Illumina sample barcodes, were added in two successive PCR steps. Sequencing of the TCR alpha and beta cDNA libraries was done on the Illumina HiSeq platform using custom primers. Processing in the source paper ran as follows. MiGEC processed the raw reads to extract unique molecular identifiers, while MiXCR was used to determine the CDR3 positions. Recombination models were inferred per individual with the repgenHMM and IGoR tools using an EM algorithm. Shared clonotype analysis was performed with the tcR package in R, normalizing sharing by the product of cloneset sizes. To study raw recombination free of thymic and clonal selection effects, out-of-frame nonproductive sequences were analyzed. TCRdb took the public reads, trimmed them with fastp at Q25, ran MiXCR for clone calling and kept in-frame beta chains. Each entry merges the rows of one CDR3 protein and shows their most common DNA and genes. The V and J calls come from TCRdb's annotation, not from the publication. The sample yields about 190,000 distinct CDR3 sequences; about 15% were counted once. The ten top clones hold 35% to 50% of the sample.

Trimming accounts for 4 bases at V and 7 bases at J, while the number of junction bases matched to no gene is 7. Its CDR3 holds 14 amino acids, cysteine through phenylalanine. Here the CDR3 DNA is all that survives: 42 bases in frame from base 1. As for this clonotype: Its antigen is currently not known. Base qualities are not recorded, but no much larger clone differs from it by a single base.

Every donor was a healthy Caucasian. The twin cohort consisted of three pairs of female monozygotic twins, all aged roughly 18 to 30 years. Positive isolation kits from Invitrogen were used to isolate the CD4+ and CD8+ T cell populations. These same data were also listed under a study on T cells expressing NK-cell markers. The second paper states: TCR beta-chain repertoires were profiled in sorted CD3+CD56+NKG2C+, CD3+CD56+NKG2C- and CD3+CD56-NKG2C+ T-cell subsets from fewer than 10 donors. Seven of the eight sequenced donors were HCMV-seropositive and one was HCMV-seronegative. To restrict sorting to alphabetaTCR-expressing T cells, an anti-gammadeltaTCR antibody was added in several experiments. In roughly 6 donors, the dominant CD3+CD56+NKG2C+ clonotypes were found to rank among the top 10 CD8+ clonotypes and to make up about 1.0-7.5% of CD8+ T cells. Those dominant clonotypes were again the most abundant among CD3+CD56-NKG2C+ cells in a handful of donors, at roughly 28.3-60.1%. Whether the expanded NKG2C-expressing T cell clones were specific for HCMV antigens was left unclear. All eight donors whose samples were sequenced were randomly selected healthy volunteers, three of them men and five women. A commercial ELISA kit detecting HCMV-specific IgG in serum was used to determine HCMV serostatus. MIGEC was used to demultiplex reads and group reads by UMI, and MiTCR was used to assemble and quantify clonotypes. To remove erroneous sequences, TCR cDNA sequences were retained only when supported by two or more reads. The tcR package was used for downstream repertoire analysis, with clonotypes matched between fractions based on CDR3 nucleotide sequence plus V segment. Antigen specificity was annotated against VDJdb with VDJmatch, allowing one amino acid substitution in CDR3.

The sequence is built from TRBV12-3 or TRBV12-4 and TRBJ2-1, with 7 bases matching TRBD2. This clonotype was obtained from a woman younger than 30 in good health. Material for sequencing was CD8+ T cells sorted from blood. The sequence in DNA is TGTGCCAGCAGTTCCCCGAATAGCGGGAATGAGCAGTTCTTC. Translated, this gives CASSSPNSGNEQFF.